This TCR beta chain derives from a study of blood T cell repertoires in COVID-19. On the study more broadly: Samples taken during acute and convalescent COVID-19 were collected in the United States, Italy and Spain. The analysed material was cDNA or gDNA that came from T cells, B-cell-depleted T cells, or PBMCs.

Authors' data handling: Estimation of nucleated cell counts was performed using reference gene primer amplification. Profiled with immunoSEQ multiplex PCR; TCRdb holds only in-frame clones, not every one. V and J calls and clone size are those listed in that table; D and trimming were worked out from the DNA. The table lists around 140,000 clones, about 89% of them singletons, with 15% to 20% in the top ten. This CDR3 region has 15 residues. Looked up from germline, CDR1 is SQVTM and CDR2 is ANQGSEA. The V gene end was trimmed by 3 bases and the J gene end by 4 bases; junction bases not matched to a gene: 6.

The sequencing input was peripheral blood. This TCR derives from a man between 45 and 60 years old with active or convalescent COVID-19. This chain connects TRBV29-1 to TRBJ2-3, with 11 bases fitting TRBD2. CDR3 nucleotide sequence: TGCAGCGTTGAGGGGCTAGCGGGGGGTTCAGATACGCAGTATTTT. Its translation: CSVEGLAGGSDTQYF.